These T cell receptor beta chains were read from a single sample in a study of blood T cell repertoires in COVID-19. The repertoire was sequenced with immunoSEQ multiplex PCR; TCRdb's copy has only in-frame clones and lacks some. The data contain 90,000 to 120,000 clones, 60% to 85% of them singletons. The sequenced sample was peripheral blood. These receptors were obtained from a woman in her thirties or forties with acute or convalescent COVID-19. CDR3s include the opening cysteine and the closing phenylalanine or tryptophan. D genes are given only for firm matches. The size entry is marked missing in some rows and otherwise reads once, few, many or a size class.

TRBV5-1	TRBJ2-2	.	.	CASSLAQDYTGELFF	TGCGCCAGCAGCTTGGCCCAGGACTACACCGGGGAGCTGTTTTTT
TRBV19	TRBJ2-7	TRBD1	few	CASSPGTVHEQYF	TGTGCCAGTAGTCCGGGGACAGTTCACGAGCAGTACTTC
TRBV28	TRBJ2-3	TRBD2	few	CASSSTGTSGGVASTDTQYF	TGTGCCAGCAGTTCGACCGGGACTAGCGGGGGGGTAGCTAGCACAGATACGCAGTATTTT
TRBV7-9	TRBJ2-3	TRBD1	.	CASRGDSSPSDTQYF	TGTGCCAGCAGGGGGGACAGTTCGCCCTCAGATACGCAGTATTTT
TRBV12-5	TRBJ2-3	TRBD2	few	CASAPGGSTDTQYF	TGTGCTAGTGCCCCCGGGGGGTCCACAGATACGCAGTATTTT
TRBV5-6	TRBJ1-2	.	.	CASSLLRGSGYTF	TGTGCCAGCAGCTTGTTGAGGGGGAGTGGCTACACCTTC
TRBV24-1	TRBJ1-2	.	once	CATSDPTGNYGYTF	TGTGCCACCAGTGACCCGACGGGGAACTATGGCTACACCTTC
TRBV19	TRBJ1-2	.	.	CASSVVNSNYGYTF	TGTGCCAGTAGTGTGGTCAACTCTAACTATGGCTACACCTTC
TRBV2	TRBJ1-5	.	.	CASKGGYQPQHF	TGTGCCAGCAAGGGCGGGTATCAGCCCCAGCATTTT
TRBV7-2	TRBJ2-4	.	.	CASSAGFLKNIQYF	TGTGCCAGCAGCGCGGGATTCCTAAAAAACATTCAGTACTTC
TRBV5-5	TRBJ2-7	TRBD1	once	CASSGRTGSYEQYF	TGTGCCAGCAGCGGGAGGACAGGGAGCTACGAGCAGTACTTC
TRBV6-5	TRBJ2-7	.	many	CASNRDSSAGYEQYF	TGTGCCAGCAATCGGGACAGCTCCGCGGGGTACGAGCAGTACTTC
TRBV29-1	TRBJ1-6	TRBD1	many	CSVGDRAGSPLHF	TGCAGCGTTGGTGACAGGGCAGGTTCACCCCTCCACTTT
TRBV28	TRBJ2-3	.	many	CASRGMRGGSTDTQYF	TGTGCCAGCAGAGGGATGAGGGGGGGGAGCACAGATACGCAGTATTTT
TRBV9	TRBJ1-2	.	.	CASSPKERISGYGYTF	TGTGCCAGCAGCCCAAAGGAGCGGATATCTGGCTATGGCTACACCTTC
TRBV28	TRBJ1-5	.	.	CASSFFFWQARNQPQHF	TGTGCCAGCAGTTTCTTTTTTTGGCAGGCACGCAATCAGCCCCAGCATTTT
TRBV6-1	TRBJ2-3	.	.	CASSEEGGAPDTQYF	TGTGCCAGCAGTGAAGAGGGGGGGGCCCCAGATACGCAGTATTTT
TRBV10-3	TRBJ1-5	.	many	CAISEGAGSTSLYQPQHF	TGTGCCATCAGTGAAGGGGCAGGGTCCACCTCACTTTATCAGCCCCAGCATTTT
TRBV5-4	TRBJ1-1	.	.	CASSFGFGDLNTEAFF	TGTGCCAGCAGCTTCGGTTTTGGGGACTTGAACACTGAAGCTTTCTTT
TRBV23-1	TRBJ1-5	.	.	CASSPSRGLGNQPQHF	TGCGCCAGCAGCCCTTCGCGGGGGCTTGGCAATCAGCCCCAGCATTTT
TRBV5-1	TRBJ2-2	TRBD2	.	CASSSLPAGGITNTGELFF	TGCGCCAGCAGCTCCCTTCCAGCGGGGGGCATAACGAACACCGGGGAGCTGTTTTTT
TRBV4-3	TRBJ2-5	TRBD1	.	CASSQVATGKGTQYF	TGCGCCAGCAGCCAAGTCGCGACAGGGAAGGGGACCCAGTACTTC
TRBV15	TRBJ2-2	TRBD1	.	CATSRKGQGPNTGELFF	TGTGCCACCAGCAGGAAAGGACAGGGGCCAAACACCGGGGAGCTGTTTTTT
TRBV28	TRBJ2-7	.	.	CASSLTARSSNEQYF	TGTGCCAGCAGTTTAACAGCCCGGTCGAGTAACGAGCAGTACTTC
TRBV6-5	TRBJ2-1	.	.	CASTPDRMNYNEQFF	TGTGCCAGCACCCCCGACAGGATGAACTACAATGAGCAGTTCTTC
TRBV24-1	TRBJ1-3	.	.	CATIGGGRDTIYF	TGTGCCACCATTGGGGGGGGAAGGGACACCATATATTTT
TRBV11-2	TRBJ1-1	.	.	CASSPFMNTEAFF	TGTGCCAGCAGCCCCTTTATGAACACTGAAGCTTTCTTT
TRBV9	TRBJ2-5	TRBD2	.	CASSVRGGMETQYF	TGTGCCAGCAGCGTACGGGGGGGAATGGAGACCCAGTACTTC
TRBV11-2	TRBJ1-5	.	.	CASSLAEGGQPQHF	TGTGCCAGCAGCTTAGCAGAAGGGGGACAGCCCCAGCATTTT
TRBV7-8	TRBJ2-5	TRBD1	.	CASSSGTGGVETQYF	TGTGCCAGCAGCTCAGGGACAGGGGGGGTGGAGACCCAGTACTTC
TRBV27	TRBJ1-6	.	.	CASSRSSTGLNSPLHF	TGTGCCAGCAGCCGTTCCTCTACAGGGCTTAATTCACCCCTCCACTTT
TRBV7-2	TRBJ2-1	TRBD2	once	CASSITSGGSYNEQFF	TGTGCCAGCAGCATAACTAGCGGGGGATCCTACAATGAGCAGTTCTTC
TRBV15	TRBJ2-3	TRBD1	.	CATSRSPPGTGTDTQYF	TGTGCCACCAGCAGATCCCCCCCCGGGACAGGCACAGATACGCAGTATTTT
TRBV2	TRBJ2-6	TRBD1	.	CASGLQGSGANVLTF	TGTGCCAGCGGTCTACAGGGGTCTGGGGCCAACGTCCTGACTTTC
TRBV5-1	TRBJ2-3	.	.	CASRAGAGTDTQYF	TGCGCCAGCAGGGCGGGGGCAGGCACAGATACGCAGTATTTT